The 25 T cell receptor beta chains presented below share a single source sample, sequenced in a study of a mutant IDH1 vaccine in newly diagnosed glioma. Documented time point: baseline, week 1 (first vaccination visit). As to treatment: pre-vaccination baseline after standard-of-care therapy. Clones were sequenced by immunoSEQ multiplex PCR, and TCRdb holds only the in-frame ones, with some missing. The top ten clones hold about 19% of a sample with approximately 54,000 clones, about four fifths of them seen once. The sample was PBMCs, taken from a glioma patient treated with radiotherapy, temozolomide or both. The source of these receptors is a man younger than 35 with glioma.

This clone was seen at least ten times. The chain employs TRBV7-9 and TRBJ1-6, with D unresolved. Trimming stripped 5 bases from V and 8 bases from J, with 13 bases between. The CDR3 extends over 14 amino acids. Germline CDR1 and CDR2: SEHNR and FQNEAQ (reference sequence). CDR3 region: CASSPRTGDSPLHF. The CDR3 DNA reads TGTGCCAGCAGCCCCCGGACGGGCGATTCACCCCTCCACTTT.

This clone was seen a single time. CDR3 amino acids: CASSLAPRASRETQYF. Written as DNA, the CDR3 is TGCGCCAGCAGCTTGGCCCCAAGGGCTAGCAGGGAGACCCAGTACTTC. The chain links TRBV5-1 to TRBJ2-5, with D tentatively TRBD2 (5 bases). CDR3 size: 16 residues. The germline V gene encodes CDR1 SGHRS and CDR2 YFSETQ. Trimming left V 0 bases short and J 5 bases short, with 17 bases between.

With respect to this clone: Additional DNA sequences in this sample encode the identical CDR3. This chain uses TRBV29-1 with TRBJ2-5; possibly TRBD1 for D (5 bases). The CDR3 is made up of 12 amino acids. Trimming removed 7 bases at V and 2 bases at J, with 11 bases between. Germline CDR1 SQVTM, CDR2 ANQGSEA. As DNA, the CDR3 is TGCAGCGCCAGGGTCCAACAAGAGACCCAGTACTTC. Protein sequence: CSARVQQETQYF.

This clone was seen only once. The chain combines TRBV29-1 with TRBJ1-2; maybe TRBD1 (6 bases). Deletions cut 0 bases from V and 1 base from J, with 15 bases between. Germline V gene sequence: CDR1 SQVTM, CDR2 ANQGSEA. The CDR3 runs to 16 residues. As DNA, the CDR3 is TGCAGCGTTGAAGATCGTCCCCACAGGGTTAACTATGGCTACACCTTC. It codes for CSVEDRPHRVNYGYTF.

The sample holds one count of this clone. This sequence joins TRBV4-2 and TRBJ2-1; TRBD2 matches 10 bases. The CDR3 is 16 residues long. Per germline, CDR1 LGHNA and CDR2 YNFKEQ. Losses at the gene ends were 2 bases for V and 8 bases for J; bases not matched to a gene: 9. DNA for the CDR3: TGTGCCAGCAGCCAACGTAGTCTAGCGGGAGTATATGAGCAGTTCTTC. Translating it yields CASSQRSLAGVYEQFF.

V gene TRBV4-3 combines with J gene TRBJ2-7; possibly TRBD2 for D (5 bases). The CDR3 extends over 15 amino acids. Deletions cut 1 base from V and 4 bases from J, with 14 bases between. Germline V gene data show CDR1 as LGHNA and CDR2 as YSLEER. The CDR3 DNA follows: TGCGCCAGCAGCCAAGTTGGCTCCCGCGGGTACGAGCAGTACTTC. It specifies CASSQVGSRGYEQYF.

The chain carries TRBV28 and TRBJ1-5, with 8 bases matching TRBD1. Per the germline V gene, CDR1 is MDHEN and CDR2 is SYDVKM. The CDR3 is 15 residues long. Losses at the gene ends were 11 bases for V and 1 base for J; bases not matched to a gene: 10. The CDR3 DNA is TGTGCCGGCGGGACAGGCGGTGGGAGCAATCAGCCCCAGCATTTT. Translating it yields CAGGTGGGSNQPQHF.

This clone was found a few times. This rearrangement joins TRBV7-2 to TRBJ1-1; D call uncertain. V gave up 1 base and J gave up 11 bases, with 14 bases separating them. Germline CDR1 reads SGHTA; CDR2 reads FQGNSA. The CDR3 is 13 amino acids. CDR3 protein: CASSLVYLQIAFF. CDR3 bases: TGTGCCAGCAGCTTAGTCTATCTCCAGATTGCTTTCTTT.

The chain couples TRBV5-5 to TRBJ2-7; D remains unclear. CDR1 SGHKS and CDR2 YYEKEE come from the germline V gene (reference sequence). V lost 2 bases and J 4 bases, leaving 7 bases between the germline ends. The CDR3 length is 12 residues. The CDR3 spells CASSFVPYEQYF. In DNA form, the CDR3 reads TGTGCCAGCAGCTTCGTTCCGTACGAGCAGTACTTC.

The rearrangement links TRBV28 to TRBJ2-7; no definite D call. CDR3 size: 10 residues. CDR1 is MDHEN and CDR2 is SYDVKM in the germline V gene. V gave up 11 bases and J gave up 2 bases, with 7 bases separating them. CDR3 protein: CASGPYEQYF. In DNA form, the CDR3 reads TGTGCCTCGGGCCCCTACGAGCAGTACTTC.

In its sample, this clone was seen once. The chain combines TRBV25-1 with TRBJ2-2, with D possibly being TRBD2 (5 bases). Germline V lookup: CDR1 MGHDK, CDR2 SYGVNS. Trimming removed 4 bases from V and 6 bases from J, with 9 bases in between. The CDR3 spans 13 residues. The CDR3 DNA reads TGTGCCAGCAGTGGGTCGAGGGCCGGGGAGCTGTTTTTT. Amino acid sequence: CASSGSRAGELFF.

The CDR3 sequence: CASSIDVSGANVLTF. The CDR3, as DNA: TGTGCCAGTAGTATAGATGTCTCTGGGGCCAACGTCCTGACTTTC. V gene TRBV19 combines with J gene TRBJ2-6, with D hard to call. The CDR3 has 15 amino acids. CDR1 is LNHDA and CDR2 is SQIVND in the germline V gene (reference sequence). The V and J ends lost 0 bases and 0 bases respectively, with 3 bases between them.

V and J are TRBV18 and TRBJ1-4; 10 bases are shared with TRBD1. Looked up from germline, CDR1 is KGHSH and CDR2 is LQKENI. This CDR3 contains 15 residues. V lost 4 bases to trimming and J lost 4 bases; unmatched junction nucleotides: 3. The CDR3 is CASSRQGAGNEKLFF. DNA for the CDR3: TGTGCCAGCTCACGACAGGGGGCTGGTAATGAAAAACTGTTTTTT.

The CDR3 region is CASSQLDTGGNTIYF. In DNA, the CDR3 is TGCGCCAGCAGCCAATTGGACACGGGCGGAAACACCATATATTTT. The V and J genes are TRBV4-3 and TRBJ1-3; the D gene is possibly TRBD1 (5 bases). Germline V CDR1 and CDR2: LGHNA, YSLEER. V lost 2 bases, J lost 4 bases, and 12 bases lay in between. The CDR3 has 15 residues.

The chain is built from TRBV30 and TRBJ1-2; no clear D. V was trimmed by 3 bases and J by 6 bases, leaving 14 bases between them. The V gene's germline CDR1 is GTSNPN and CDR2 SVGIG (reference sequence). This CDR3 has 13 amino acids. As DNA, the CDR3 is TGTGCCTGGAGCATAACGGGCGATAATGGCTACACCTTC. Encoded protein: CAWSITGDNGYTF.

There are many counts of this clone. The CDR3 protein is CASSLGVGGRGPTEAFF. The CDR3 DNA reads as TGTGCCAGCAGCTTAGGGGTTGGTGGAAGGGGGCCAACTGAAGCTTTCTTT. This chain uses TRBV7-9 with TRBJ1-1; 7 bases are shared with TRBD1. Germline trimming cut 1 base from V and 5 bases from J; bases unmatched to any gene: 13. This CDR3 is 17 amino acids long. Germline V gene data show CDR1 as SEHNR and CDR2 as FQNEAQ (reference sequence).

V is TRBV4-2 and J is TRBJ2-2, with TRBD2 identical over 7 bases. Looked up from germline, CDR1 is LGHNA and CDR2 is YNFKEQ. CDR3 length: 17 residues. V was clipped by 2 bases and J by 5 bases; unmatched bases: 11. CDR3 in amino acids: CASSQSGLKAGTGELFF. The CDR3 nucleotides read TGTGCCAGCAGCCAATCTGGGCTAAAAGCGGGGACCGGGGAGCTGTTTTTT.

The chain combines TRBV2 with TRBJ2-3; 8 bases match TRBD2. From germline, CDR1 is SNHLY and CDR2 FYNNEI. The V gene end was trimmed by 7 bases and the J gene end by 4 bases; junction bases not matched to a gene: 10. This CDR3 has 15 amino acids. The CDR3 loop is CASKAAGGPPDTQYF. The CDR3 DNA sequence: TGTGCCAGCAAGGCGGCGGGAGGCCCCCCAGATACGCAGTATTTT.

The rearrangement links TRBV5-1 to TRBJ1-2, with 8 bases identical to TRBD1. CDR1 is SGHRS and CDR2 is YFSETQ in the germline V gene. After removal of 4 bases from V and 3 bases from J, the junction contained 11 bases not matched to a gene. The CDR3 covers 16 residues. CDR3 coding DNA: TGCGCCAGCAGCCTATGGGCAGGGGGCTCTGACTATGGCTACACCTTC. Its translation is CASSLWAGGSDYGYTF.

The chain has TRBV5-4 and TRBJ1-2, with 7 bases aligning to TRBD1. J lost 5 bases, V lost 3 bases, and 10 bases had no gene match. Germline V gene data show CDR1 as SGHNT and CDR2 as YYREEE (reference sequence). This CDR3 comprises 15 residues. In DNA, the CDR3 is TGTGCCAGCAGCTCCCCAACCGGGACAGCATATGGCTACACCTTC. Its protein product is CASSSPTGTAYGYTF. The whole variable domain, remainder taken from reference TRBV5-4 and TRBJ1-2, is ETGVTQSPTHLIKTRGQQVTLRCSSQSGHNTVSWYQQALGQGPQFIFQYYREEENGRGNFPPRFSGLQFPNYSSELNVNALELDDSALYLCASSSPTGTAYGYTFGSGTRLTVV.

The chain combines TRBV29-1 with TRBJ2-5; D possibly corresponds to TRBD2 (5 bases). With 6 bases removed from V and 3 bases from J, the gap between germline ends came to 5 bases. In germline, CDR1 is SQVTM, CDR2 ANQGSEA. This CDR3 contains 10 residues. CDR3 amino acids: CSVAEETQYF. CDR3 DNA: TGCAGCGTAGCGGAAGAGACCCAGTACTTC.

In nucleotides, the CDR3 is TGTGCCAGCAGTGAAGCGAGACCCCTGGGCAATCAGCCCCAGCATTTT. It yields the protein CASSEARPLGNQPQHF. The chain recombines TRBV6-1 with TRBJ1-5; D remains ambiguous. Trimming removed 0 bases at V and 2 bases at J, with 11 bases between. This CDR3 has 16 amino acids. Germline V gene lookup returns CDR1 MNHNS and CDR2 SASEGT.

The chain employs TRBV2 and TRBJ1-2, with 8 bases matching TRBD1. V shed 8 bases, J shed 7 bases, and the junction held 15 bases outside the gene matches. CDR1 is SNHLY, CDR2 FYNNEI, per germline. The CDR3 contains 15 residues. The CDR3 nucleotides read TGTGCCAGCCTCTCTAGCCCCCAGGGGGCCATTGGCTACACCTTC. It codes for CASLSSPQGAIGYTF.

The chain employs TRBV5-4 and TRBJ1-2, with 7 bases fitting TRBD1. CDR1 and CDR2 (germline): SGHNT, YYREEE (reference sequence). The V segment lost 3 bases and the J segment 7 bases; nucleotides outside the gene matches: 6. The CDR3 sequence is 13 residues long. The CDR3 bases are TGTGCCAGCAGCTGGGGACAGCTTGGTGGCTACACCTTC. It codes for CASSWGQLGGYTF.

The V and J genes are TRBV19 and TRBJ1-1; the D is unclear. Between the trimmed V and J ends, which lost 9 bases and 1 base, there was a span of 18 bases. Germline-derived CDR1 and CDR2 are LNHDA and SQIVND (reference sequence). The CDR3 covers 15 residues. The CDR3 spells CASLLGESRNTEAFF. Here the CDR3 DNA reads TGTGCCAGCTTACTGGGTGAAAGCAGGAACACTGAAGCTTTCTTT.